This T cell receptor (beta chain) originates from a study of relationships among human T cell subsets. CD4+CD25+ regulatory T cells came from anti-CD25 bead selection of positively selected CD4+ cells. T cell subsets were isolated with magnetic beads coated with subset-specific monoclonal antibodies. Study-wide points: Regulatory and Th2 subsets had few clones over 100 reads, unlike CD8+ cytotoxic cells. Substantial CDR3 sharing among Th1, Th2 and regulatory cells suggested stochastic fate choice.

V dropped 2 bases and J dropped 5; count of bases not matched to a gene: 7. The CDR3 totals 16 residues. Germline loops: CDR1 MNHEY, CDR2 SVGAGI. Concerning this clonotype: Its antigen is as yet unknown.

TCR alpha and beta CDR3s were amplified from mRNA by semiquantitative ARM-PCR. In ARM-PCR, communal superprimers followed tagged nested gene-specific primers for exponential amplification. TCRdb re-derived calls from the multiplex PCR reads in MiXCR, one entry per CDR3 protein. The repertoire includes about 14,000 distinct CDR3 sequences, about 60% of them detected once, and about 2% sits in the top ten. The TCR sequence derives from a man in his forties in good health. Sequenced sample: Tregs sorted from blood. The J gene is TRBJ2-1, the V gene TRBV6-5; 9 bases align to TRBD1. Here the CDR3 reads CASSYRPGQGHNEQFF. The CDR3 coding sequence is TGTGCCAGCAGTTACCGTCCGGGACAGGGCCACAATGAGCAGTTCTTC.